The rows below give T cell receptor beta chains drawn from one sample of a study of Graves' ophthalmopathy and Graves' hyperthyroidism. TCRdb itself ran the multiplex PCR reads through MiXCR, one entry per CDR3 protein. The sample contains about 1.1 million distinct CDR3 sequences, roughly two fifths of which appear only once. Sequences were obtained from peripheral blood or thyroid tissue (not recorded which). The source is an adult man with Graves' hyperthyroidism. Both conserved end residues are part of each CDR3. D genes are given only for firm matches. Clone size is shown for a subset of rows, as once, few, many or a class of expanded clone.

many,TRBJ1-2,.,TRBV20-1,CSARTRAEGYTF,TGCAGTGCTAGGACCAGGGCGGAAGGCTACACCTTC
many,TRBJ1-4,.,TRBV7-8,CASSPGRVVSEKLFF,TGTGCCAGCAGCCCCGGGAGGGTGGTATCGGAAAAACTGTTTTTT
many,TRBJ2-5,TRBD1,TRBV24-1,CATSETNRGREETQYF,TGTGCCACCAGTGAGACAAACAGGGGGCGCGAGGAGACCCAGTACTTC
many,TRBJ2-5,TRBD2,TRBV4-1,CASSQDPPWTSGRGETQYF,TGCGCCAGCAGCCAAGACCCGCCATGGACTAGCGGGAGGGGAGAGACCCAGTACTTC
many,TRBJ1-1,TRBD1,TRBV20-1,CSAWGQAEAFF,TGCAGTGCTTGGGGACAGGCAGAAGCTTTCTTT
many,TRBJ1-6,.,TRBV6-2/TRBV6-3,CASTEEGRPLHF,TGTGCCAGCACCGAAGAGGGAAGGCCCCTCCACTTT
few,TRBJ2-5,.,TRBV11-2,CASSVGAAIQETQYF,TGTGCCAGCAGCGTAGGGGCAGCCATCCAAGAGACCCAGTACTTC
.,TRBJ1-1,.,TRBV29-1,CSVRGAFF,TGCAGCGTTCGGGGGGCTTTCTTT
many,TRBJ1-1,.,TRBV29-1,CSVAEGGLGTEAFF,TGCAGCGTTGCTGAGGGGGGGCTCGGGACTGAAGCTTTCTTT
.,TRBJ1-1,.,TRBV30,CAWTGAFTEAFF,TGTGCCTGGACAGGGGCTTTTACTGAAGCTTTCTTT
many,TRBJ1-2,.,TRBV19,CASRSAASNYGYTF,TGTGCCAGTAGGTCGGCAGCATCTAACTATGGCTACACCTTC
many,TRBJ1-1,.,TRBV25-1,CASSEFWGNTEAFF,TGTGCCAGCAGTGAGTTCTGGGGGAACACTGAAGCTTTCTTT
many,TRBJ1-2,.,TRBV29-1,CSVGTASGYTF,TGCAGCGTTGGGACAGCCTCTGGCTACACCTTC
many,TRBJ1-4,.,TRBV7-8,CASRAETNEKLFF,TGTGCCAGCAGGGCGGAAACTAATGAAAAACTGTTTTTT
many,TRBJ1-2,.,TRBV7-2,CASSYRRDGYTF,TGTGCCAGCAGCTACCGCAGGGACGGCTACACCTTC
few,TRBJ2-7,.,TRBV12-3/TRBV12-4,CASRLSGPHEQYF,TGTGCCAGCAGACTATCAGGTCCCCACGAGCAGTACTTC
few,TRBJ2-2,.,TRBV6-2/TRBV6-3,CASSYAGIGNTGELFF,TGTGCCAGCAGTTACGCGGGGATCGGAAACACCGGGGAGCTGTTTTTT
.,TRBJ2-7,.,TRBV28,CASSLDSQEQYF,TGTGCCAGCAGTTTAGATTCTCAAGAGCAGTACTTC
few,TRBJ1-5,.,TRBV7-2,CASSVDTGGPQHF,TGTGCCAGCAGCGTAGACACCGGGGGTCCCCAGCATTTT
many,TRBJ1-2,.,TRBV20-1,CSARSGDDRSGGYTF,TGCAGTGCTAGATCTGGAGATGACAGGTCAGGGGGCTACACCTTC
few,TRBJ2-2,TRBD2,TRBV7-9,CASSFPAGGGTGELFF,TGTGCCAGCAGCTTTCCGGCGGGGGGAGGAACCGGGGAGCTGTTTTTT
many,TRBJ1-2,.,TRBV7-9,CASSQQKEGGYTF,TGTGCCAGCAGCCAACAAAAGGAGGGTGGCTACACCTTC
many,TRBJ1-1,.,TRBV9,CASSPPGRRAEAFF,TGTGCCAGCAGCCCTCCGGGAAGAAGAGCTGAAGCTTTCTTT
.,TRBJ1-6,TRBD1,TRBV25-1,CASPGQGNSPLHF,TGTGCCAGCCCGGGACAGGGAAATTCACCCCTCCACTTT
.,TRBJ2-5,TRBD2,TRBV10-3,CAINRGGRRETQYF,TGTGCCATCAACCGGGGGGGCAGGCGAGAGACCCAGTACTTC
many,TRBJ1-1,.,TRBV6-4,CASSDKAGRGTEAFF,TGTGCCAGCAGTGACAAGGCAGGGCGAGGCACTGAAGCTTTCTTT
.,TRBJ2-7,.,TRBV5-1,CASSLATPYEQYF,TGCGCCAGCAGCTTGGCAACCCCCTACGAGCAGTACTTC
.,TRBJ2-5,TRBD2,TRBV6-5,CASSYDLAGVETQYF,TGTGCCAGCAGTTACGATCTAGCGGGAGTAGAGACCCAGTACTTC
many,TRBJ1-5,.,TRBV20-1,CSARVNSNQPQHF,TGCAGTGCTAGGGTCAATAGCAATCAGCCCCAGCATTTT
few,TRBJ1-1,TRBD1,TRBV6-1,CASNRQGLNTEAFF,TGTGCCAGCAATAGACAGGGACTGAACACTGAAGCTTTCTTT
.,TRBJ1-4,.,TRBV9,CASSVGRVKDEKLFF,TGTGCCAGCAGCGTTGGTAGGGTTAAGGACGAAAAACTGTTTTTT
many,TRBJ1-1,.,TRBV14,CASSHRGENTEAFF,TGTGCCAGCAGCCACAGGGGTGAAAACACTGAAGCTTTCTTT
many,TRBJ2-6,.,TRBV6-5,CASSPPTGSGANVLTF,TGTGCCAGCAGCCCACCAACAGGCTCTGGGGCCAACGTCCTGACTTTC
few,TRBJ2-7,TRBD1,TRBV6-5,CASRLRTGTSEQYF,TGTGCCAGCAGGTTGCGGACAGGAACCAGCGAGCAGTACTTC
many,TRBJ1-1,.,TRBV11-2,CASSLVRRTNTEAFF,TGTGCCAGCAGCTTAGTGCGCAGGACAAACACTGAAGCTTTCTTT
.,TRBJ2-3,.,TRBV24-1,CATSDLFEGDTQYF,TGTGCCACCAGTGATTTGTTTGAGGGGGATACGCAGTATTTT
many,TRBJ1-5,.,TRBV25-1,CASSVGSSNQPQHF,TGTGCCAGCAGTGTTGGGTCATCGAACCAGCCCCAGCATTTT
.,TRBJ2-7,.,TRBV9,CASSVDWGFDEQYF,TGTGCCAGCAGCGTAGATTGGGGATTTGACGAGCAGTACTTC
few,TRBJ1-2,TRBD1,TRBV10-3,CASSPTGTGGANGYTF,TGTGCCAGCAGCCCAACCGGGACAGGGGGCGCGAATGGCTACACCTTC
many,TRBJ1-1,.,TRBV25-1,CASSESGVIPKGAFF,TGTGCCAGCAGTGAGTCTGGGGTCATCCCCAAGGGGGCTTTCTTT
.,TRBJ2-5,.,TRBV5-5,CASSYDLQETQYF,TGCGCCAGCAGCTACGACCTCCAAGAGACCCAGTACTTC
many,TRBJ1-2,.,TRBV19,CASSTSRTKPGYTF,TGTGCCAGTAGTACCTCGAGGACAAAACCTGGCTACACCTTC
few,TRBJ1-1,.,TRBV10-3,CAISDPYSEAFF,TGTGCCATCAGTGACCCGTATTCGGAAGCTTTCTTT
.,TRBJ2-5,.,TRBV5-1,CASGRGQGVPPPETQYF,TGCGCCAGCGGCAGGGGACAAGGTGTACCCCCCCCCGAGACCCAGTACTTC
.,TRBJ1-1,.,TRBV29-1,CSVEGGDVAFF,TGCAGCGTTGAAGGGGGGGATGTAGCTTTCTTT
.,TRBJ1-4,TRBD1,TRBV29-1,CSSRQGFANEKLFF,TGCAGCTCCCGACAGGGATTCGCTAATGAAAAACTGTTTTTT
.,TRBJ2-3,TRBD2,TRBV9,CASSVGGGNADTQYF,TGTGCCAGCAGCGTAGGGGGAGGGAACGCAGATACGCAGTATTTT
.,TRBJ2-3,.,TRBV10-3,CAISGRGGADTQYF,TGTGCCATCAGTGGGCGGGGAGGAGCAGATACGCAGTATTTT
.,TRBJ2-7,TRBD1,TRBV10-2,CASSQDPGTGAVNYEQYF,TGCGCCAGCAGCCAAGACCCCGGGACAGGGGCCGTCAACTACGAGCAGTACTTC
few,TRBJ1-5,.,TRBV6-1,CASSEGYRTNQPQHF,TGTGCCAGCAGTGAGGGGTACAGGACCAATCAGCCCCAGCATTTT
.,TRBJ1-6,.,TRBV5-1,CASSLNRWSNNLPLHF,TGCGCCAGCAGCTTGAATCGGTGGAGTAATAATTTACCCCTCCACTTT
few,TRBJ2-6,TRBD1,TRBV5-5,CASSAIPTGRPPGANVLTF,TGTGCCAGCAGCGCGATCCCGACAGGGCGTCCACCTGGGGCCAACGTCCTGACTTTC
many,TRBJ2-5,.,TRBV10-3,CAISEPADGTARETQYF,TGTGCCATCAGTGAGCCCGCGGACGGTACCGCCCGAGAGACCCAGTACTTC
.,TRBJ1-6,.,TRBV7-8,CASIETANSPLHF,TGTGCCAGCATCGAGACGGCGAATTCACCCCTCCACTTT
many,TRBJ2-7,.,TRBV20-1,CSAIRARPYEQYF,TGCAGTGCTATCCGCGCTCGCCCCTACGAGCAGTACTTC
many,TRBJ2-7,.,TRBV9,CASSARQGLAYEQYF,TGTGCCAGCAGCGCCCGGCAGGGGTTAGCCTACGAGCAGTACTTC
many,TRBJ1-5,.,TRBV19,CASSMPPRGVRNQPQHF,TGTGCCAGTAGTATGCCCCCCCGGGGGGTACGGAATCAGCCCCAGCATTTT